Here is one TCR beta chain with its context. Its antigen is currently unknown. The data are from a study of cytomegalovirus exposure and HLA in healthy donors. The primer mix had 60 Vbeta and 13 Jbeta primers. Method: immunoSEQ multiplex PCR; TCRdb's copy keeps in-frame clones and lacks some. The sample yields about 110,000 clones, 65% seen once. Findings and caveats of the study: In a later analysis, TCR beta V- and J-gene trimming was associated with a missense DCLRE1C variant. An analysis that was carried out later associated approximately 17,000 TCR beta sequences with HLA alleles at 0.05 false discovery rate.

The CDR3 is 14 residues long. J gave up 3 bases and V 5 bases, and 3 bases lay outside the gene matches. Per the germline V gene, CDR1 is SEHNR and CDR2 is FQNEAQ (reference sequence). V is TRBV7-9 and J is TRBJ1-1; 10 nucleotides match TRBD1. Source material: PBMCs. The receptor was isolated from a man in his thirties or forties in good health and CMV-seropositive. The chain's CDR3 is CASSLGQGDTEAFF. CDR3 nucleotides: TGTGCCAGCAGCCTCGGACAGGGGGACACTGAAGCTTTCTTT. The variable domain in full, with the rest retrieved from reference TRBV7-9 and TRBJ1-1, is DTGVSQNPRHKITKRGQNVTFRCDPISEHNRLYWYRQTLGQGPEFLTYFQNEAQLEKSRLLSDRFSAERPKGSFSTLEIQRTEQGDSAMYLCASSLGQGDTEAFFGQGTRLTVV.